These 21 T cell receptor beta chains share one sample of origin, sequenced in a study of Graves' ophthalmopathy and Graves' hyperthyroidism. TCR beta CDR3 amplification used RNA transcripts. First-round RT-PCR used HTBI primers; second-round multiplex PCR followed. TCRdb processed the multiplex PCR reads anew with MiXCR; each CDR3 protein has one entry. The profile shows approximately 480,000 distinct CDR3 sequences, about an eighth of them singletons. Sample: blood. Receptors originate from a woman in her 30s with Graves' ophthalmopathy.

Many counts were recorded for this clonotype. V usage is TRBV4-1 and J usage is TRBJ2-5; 13 positions agree with TRBD2. Per germline, CDR1 MGHRA and CDR2 YSYEKL. V lost 3 bases to trimming and J lost 5 bases; unmatched junction nucleotides: 12. This CDR3 region has 18 residues. The CDR3 is CASSHPQEGLAGVETQYF. CDR3 sequence (DNA): TGCGCCAGCAGCCACCCCCAGGAAGGACTAGCGGGAGTTGAGACCCAGTACTTC.

The table lists this clonotype with many counts. The chain has TRBV6-5 and TRBJ1-6, with 10 nucleotides matching TRBD1. Germline lookup yields CDR1 MNHEY and CDR2 SVGAGI. Germline trimming cut 2 bases from V and 8 bases from J; bases unmatched to any gene: 3. This CDR3 comprises 15 residues. CDR3 residues: CASSYPGQGHSPLHF. Here the CDR3 DNA reads TGTGCCAGCAGTTACCCGGGACAGGGGCATTCACCCCTCCACTTT.

This clonotype was observed a few times. The chain uses TRBV7-2 and TRBJ2-5, with TRBD2 as a possible D gene (7 bases). Between the trimmed V and J ends, which lost 4 bases and 2 bases, there was a span of 17 bases. CDR1 SGHTA and CDR2 FQGNSA come from the germline V gene. This CDR3 has 16 residues. The CDR3 bases are TGTGCCAGCAGCTGGGGGCCCAGCGGGGTACAAGAGACCCAGTACTTC. It is translated as CASSWGPSGVQETQYF.

This clonotype was observed a few times. A single base separates this from a much larger clone, so it may be a read error. The chain links TRBV7-6 to TRBJ2-1; 12 nucleotides agree with TRBD2. The CDR3 runs 16 residues. CDR1 is SGHVS and CDR2 is FNYEAQ in the germline V gene. The CDR3 DNA follows: TGTGCCAGCAGCTTAGTGACTAGCGGGAGTCGAAATGAGAAGTTCTTC. It is translated as CASSLVTSGSRNEKFF.

This clonotype was observed many times. The gene calls are TRBV27 and TRBJ1-1; D not resolved. The CDR3 covers 11 residues. V lost 2 bases to trimming and J lost 8 bases, with 6 bases between them. CDR1 is MNHEY, CDR2 SMNVEV, per germline (reference sequence). CDR3 sequence (DNA): TGTGCCAGCAGTTTAGGAGGGGAAGCTTTCTTT. As protein: CASSLGGEAFF.

CDR3 loop: CASSLWQGTNTEAFF. The DNA of the CDR3 is TGTGCCAGCAGTTTGTGGCAGGGCACGAACACTGAAGCTTTCTTT. The chain uses TRBV28 and TRBJ1-1; TRBD1 might be the D (5 bases). The CDR3 covers 15 residues. V was trimmed by 3 bases and J by 1 base, leaving 12 bases between them. Germline V gene data show CDR1 as MDHEN and CDR2 as SYDVKM.

The chain uses TRBV29-1 and TRBJ2-7; 8 nucleotides align to TRBD1. The CDR3 is 12 amino acids. Germline V gene lookup returns CDR1 SQVTM and CDR2 ANQGSEA. V gave up 6 bases and J gave up 3 bases; unmatched junction bases: 4. This CDR3 is CSVLDRGYEQYF. CDR3 DNA sequence: TGCAGCGTCTTAGACAGGGGCTACGAGCAGTACTTC.

The chain is built from TRBV12-3 or TRBV12-4 and TRBJ1-6; D is possibly TRBD1 (6 bases). The CDR3 is 14 amino acids. Trimming took 6 bases from V and 8 from J, leaving 14 bases between them. The CDR3 DNA sequence: TGTGCCAGCAGGTACAGGGCAGGGCATTCACCCCTCCACTTT. Protein sequence: CASRYRAGHSPLHF.

In the case of this clonotype: Since a much larger clone is just one base distant, this may be a read error. The V gene is TRBV6-1, the J gene TRBJ1-5; 8 nucleotides agree with TRBD1. The CDR3 loop spans 15 amino acids. Germline values: CDR1 MNHNS, CDR2 SASEGT. The DNA for the CDR3 is TGTGCCAGCAGTGCTGACAGGGGATCCAATCATCCCCAGCATTTT. This encodes CASSADRGSNHPQHF.

This clonotype was found many times. The chain uses TRBV19 and TRBJ1-2, with TRBD1 matching 7 bases. Germline CDR1 reads LNHDA; CDR2 reads SQIVND (reference sequence). The CDR3 has 15 residues. The junction had 6 bases not matched to a gene; V was cut back by 5 bases and J by 0 bases. DNA for the CDR3: TGTGCCAGTAGTTACGGGACAGACTCTAACTATGGCTACACCTTC. Translated: CASSYGTDSNYGYTF.

This clonotype occurred many times. V gene TRBV28 combines with J gene TRBJ1-2; D possibly corresponds to TRBD1 (6 bases). Germline values: CDR1 MDHEN, CDR2 SYDVKM. This CDR3 comprises 16 residues. V gave up 7 bases and J gave up 2 bases, with 20 bases separating them. This chain's CDR3 is CASIAAGDETNYGYTF. In DNA form, the CDR3 reads TGTGCCAGCATAGCGGCAGGGGACGAAACGAACTATGGCTACACCTTC.

This clonotype was seen repeatedly, ten times or more. The chain employs TRBV28 and TRBJ1-1; D gene ambiguous. V lost 5 bases, J lost 5 bases, and 15 bases lay in between. The CDR3 is made up of 14 amino acids. Germline assignment: CDR1 MDHEN and CDR2 SYDVKM. CDR3 region: CASSETKPMTEAFF. CDR3 DNA: TGTGCCAGCAGTGAGACAAAGCCTATGACTGAAGCTTTCTTT. The variable domain in full, completed from reference TRBV28 and TRBJ1-1, reads DVKVTQSSRYLVKRTGEKVFLECVQDMDHENMFWYRQDPGLGLRLIYFSYDVKMKEKGDIPEGYSVSREKKERFSLILESASTNQTSMYLCASSETKPMTEAFFGQGTRLTVV.

This clonotype was seen many times. This chain connects TRBV10-3 to TRBJ1-5; 7 nucleotides match TRBD1. The CDR3 sequence is 14 residues long. V was pared by 6 bases and J by 1 base, with 3 bases of the junction left unmatched. Germline CDR1 ENHRY, CDR2 SYGVKD. The DNA for the CDR3 is TGTGCCATCAGCGGACAGGCAAGCAATCAGCCCCAGCATTTT. Translation gives CAISGQASNQPQHF.

On this clonotype: Its ends do not fully match the called genes, so a read error is possible. This sequence joins TRBV5-1 and TRBJ1-3; 11 bases are a match to TRBD1. In germline, CDR1 is SGHRS, CDR2 YFSETQ. CDR3 length equals 15 residues. CDR3 sequence: CVSSADRGPGNTIYF. CDR3 DNA: TGCGTCAGCAGCGCGGACAGGGGGCCTGGAAACACCATATATTTT.

V is TRBV29-1 and J is TRBJ2-7; D is unresolved. CDR3 length: 13 amino acids. The germline V gene encodes CDR1 SQVTM and CDR2 ANQGSEA. Trimming removed 4 bases at V and 2 bases at J, with 12 bases between. CDR3 protein: CSVGGLAAYEQYF. The CDR3 nucleotides read TGCAGCGTTGGGGGTTTGGCAGCCTACGAGCAGTACTTC.

This clonotype was seen at least ten times. V usage is TRBV6-1 and J usage is TRBJ2-6, with D unclear. Trimming pared 1 base from V and 0 bases from J, leaving 7 bases between. Looked up from germline, CDR1 is MNHNS and CDR2 is SASEGT. The CDR3 loop spans 16 amino acids. Written as DNA, the CDR3 is TGTGCCAGCAGTGAAGACCCGGGCTCTGGGGCCAACGTCCTGACTTTC. Its protein is CASSEDPGSGANVLTF.

This clonotype was seen more than once but under ten times. The V call is TRBV29-1, the J call TRBJ1-2; 7 bases map to TRBD1. From germline, CDR1 is SQVTM and CDR2 ANQGSEA. The CDR3 has 13 amino acids. The junction had 9 bases not matched to a gene; V was cut back by 5 bases and J by 6 bases. CDR3 nucleotides: TGCAGCGTTCGAGGGGCAGGGGGTGATGGCTACACCTTC. It translates to CSVRGAGGDGYTF.

This clonotype was seen at least ten times. The rearrangement links TRBV28 to TRBJ2-5, with 8 bases fitting TRBD1. The CDR3 extends over 15 amino acids. Trimming removed 3 bases from V and 4 bases from J; junction bases left unmatched: 7. Germline CDR1 MDHEN, CDR2 SYDVKM. The DNA for the CDR3 is TGTGCCAGCAGTTTTCTAGGACAGGGAGCAGAGACCCAGTACTTC. Its protein is CASSFLGQGAETQYF. Complete variable domain (other parts from reference TRBV28 and TRBJ2-5): DVKVTQSSRYLVKRTGEKVFLECVQDMDHENMFWYRQDPGLGLRLIYFSYDVKMKEKGDIPEGYSVSREKKERFSLILESASTNQTSMYLCASSFLGQGAETQYFGPGTRLLVL.

This clonotype was seen ten or more times. The chain recombines TRBV2 with TRBJ2-7, with 9 bases fitting TRBD1. The trim removed 1 base at V and 0 bases at J, leaving 1 base unmatched. The CDR3 has 15 residues. Germline CDR1 reads SNHLY; CDR2 reads FYNNEI. This chain's CDR3 is CASSEDRGLSYEQYF. The CDR3 DNA sequence: TGTGCCAGCAGTGAAGACAGGGGGCTCTCCTACGAGCAGTACTTC.

This clonotype was found many times. This chain's CDR3 is CASSLGQAGYTF. CDR3 DNA sequence: TGTGCCAGCAGTCTCGGACAGGCTGGCTACACCTTC. This sequence joins TRBV12-3 or TRBV12-4 and TRBJ1-2; 7 bases agree with TRBD1. The length of the CDR3 is 12 residues. The V and J ends lost 5 bases and 7 bases, in that order; junction bases with no gene match: 4.

This clonotype was detected many times. Germline and junction disagree at one end, which may indicate a read error. The V and J genes are TRBV7-6 and TRBJ2-2; 10 bases are shared with TRBD1. Germline values: CDR1 SGHVS, CDR2 FNYEAQ. The CDR3 consists of 15 residues. Written as DNA, the CDR3 is TGTGCCAGCGGCTTAGGAGGGACAGGGGCCGGGGAGCTGTTTTTT. This codes for CASGLGGTGAGELFF.